This T cell receptor (beta chain) is from a study of T cell repertoires in aging, cancer and after chemotherapy. Study-level points and caveats: In healthy donors, age-related TCR diversity loss mainly reflected lost richness. Age-matched healthy donors had significantly more diverse, less clonal blood TCR repertoires than untreated cancer patients. Across the chemotherapy interval, each cancer cohort showed higher median generation probability, suggesting thymic rebound.

This clonotype was seen only a few times. Its cognate antigen is unknown. The germline gives CDR1 MNHEY, CDR2 SVGAGI. Trimming shortened V by 2 bases and J by 4 bases, and 17 bases separated the two germline ends. CDR3 size: 16 residues. TRB rearrangements spanning V, D and J were amplified using mixed TRB-A/B primers. TCRdb redid the calling of the multiplex PCR reads with MiXCR, one entry per CDR3 protein. This sample yields approximately 10,000 distinct CDR3 sequences, of which roughly 40% are seen a single time; roughly 8.2% belongs to the top ten. Amplification of TCR beta used genomic DNA extracted from peripheral blood.

This TCR was recovered from a human donor in good health. The sample was blood. V usage is TRBV6-5 and J usage is TRBJ1-2; the D gene is possibly TRBD1 (5 bases). CDR3 region: CASSYAGGGRIYGYTF. The CDR3 DNA is TGTGCCAGCAGTTACGCTGGGGGAGGACGGATCTATGGCTACACCTTC.